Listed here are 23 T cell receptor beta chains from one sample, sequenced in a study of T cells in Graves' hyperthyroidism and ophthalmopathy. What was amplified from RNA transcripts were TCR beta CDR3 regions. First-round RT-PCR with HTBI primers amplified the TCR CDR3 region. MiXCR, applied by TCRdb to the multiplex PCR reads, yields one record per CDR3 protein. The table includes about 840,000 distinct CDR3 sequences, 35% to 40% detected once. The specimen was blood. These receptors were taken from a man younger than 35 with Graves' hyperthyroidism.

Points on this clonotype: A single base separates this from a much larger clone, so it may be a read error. The CDR3 bases are TGTGCCAGCAGTGAACCGGGCCACTCTGGAAACACCATATATTTT. As protein: CASSEPGHSGNTIYF. The rearrangement joins TRBV2 to TRBJ1-3; D gene ambiguous. V dropped 2 bases and J dropped 0 bases, with 8 bases sitting between them. The CDR3 is 15 residues long. CDR1 and CDR2 from the germline V gene are SNHLY and FYNNEI.

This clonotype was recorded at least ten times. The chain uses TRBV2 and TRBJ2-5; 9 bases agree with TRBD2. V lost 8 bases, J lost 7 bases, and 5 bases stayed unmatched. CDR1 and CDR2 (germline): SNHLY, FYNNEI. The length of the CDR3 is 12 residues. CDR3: CASGTSLGTQYF. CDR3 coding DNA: TGTGCCAGCGGGACTAGCCTCGGGACCCAGTACTTC. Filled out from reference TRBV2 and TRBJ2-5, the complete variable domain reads EPEVTQTPSHQVTQMGQEVILRCVPISNHLYFYWYRQILGQKVEFLVSFYNNEISEKSEIFDDQFSVERPDGSNFTLKIRSTKLEDSAMYFCASGTSLGTQYFGPGTRLLVL.

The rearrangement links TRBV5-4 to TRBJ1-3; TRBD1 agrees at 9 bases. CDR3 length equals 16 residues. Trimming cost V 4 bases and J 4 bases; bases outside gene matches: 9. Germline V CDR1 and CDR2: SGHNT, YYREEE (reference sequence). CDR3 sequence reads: CASSQDRGATGNTIYF. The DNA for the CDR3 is TGTGCCAGCAGCCAGGACAGGGGCGCAACCGGAAACACCATATATTTT.

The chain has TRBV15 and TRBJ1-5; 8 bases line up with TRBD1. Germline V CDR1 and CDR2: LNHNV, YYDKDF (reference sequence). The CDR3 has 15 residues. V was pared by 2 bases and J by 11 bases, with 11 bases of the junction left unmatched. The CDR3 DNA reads TGTGCCACCAGCAGACTGCAGGGGGCGGTGGAGACCCAGCATTTT. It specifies CATSRLQGAVETQHF.

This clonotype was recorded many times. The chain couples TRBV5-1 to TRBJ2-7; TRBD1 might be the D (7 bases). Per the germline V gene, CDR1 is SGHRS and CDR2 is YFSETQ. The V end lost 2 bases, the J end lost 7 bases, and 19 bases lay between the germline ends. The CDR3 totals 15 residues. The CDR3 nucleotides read TGCGCCAGCAGCTTTGATTCCGACAGGGCGGGGGAGCAGTACTTC. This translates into CASSFDSDRAGEQYF.

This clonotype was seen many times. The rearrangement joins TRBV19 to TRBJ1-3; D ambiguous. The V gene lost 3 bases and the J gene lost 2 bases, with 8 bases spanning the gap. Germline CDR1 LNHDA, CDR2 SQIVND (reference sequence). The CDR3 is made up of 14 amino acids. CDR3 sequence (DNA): TGTGCCAGTAGTATTCATGGGACTGGAAACACCATATATTTT. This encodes CASSIHGTGNTIYF. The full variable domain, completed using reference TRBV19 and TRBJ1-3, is DGGITQSPKYLFRKEGQNVTLSCEQNLNHDAMYWYRQDPGQGLRLIYYSQIVNDFQKGDIAEGYSVSREKKESFPLTVTSAQKNPTAFYLCASSIHGTGNTIYFGEGSWLTVV.

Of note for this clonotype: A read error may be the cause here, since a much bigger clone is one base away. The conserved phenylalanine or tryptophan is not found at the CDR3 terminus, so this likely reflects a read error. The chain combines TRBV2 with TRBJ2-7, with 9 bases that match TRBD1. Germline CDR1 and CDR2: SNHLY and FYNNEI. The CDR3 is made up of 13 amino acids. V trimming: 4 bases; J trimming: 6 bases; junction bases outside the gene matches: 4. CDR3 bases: TGTGCCAGCAGTGGGGACAGGGCTACCGAGCAGTACCTC. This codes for CASSGDRATEQYL.

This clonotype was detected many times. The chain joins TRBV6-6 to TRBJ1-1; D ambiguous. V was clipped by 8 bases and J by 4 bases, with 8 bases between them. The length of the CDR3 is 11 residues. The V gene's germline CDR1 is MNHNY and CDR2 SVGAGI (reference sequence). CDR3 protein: CASPRGTEAFF. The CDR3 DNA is TGTGCCAGCCCGCGGGGCACTGAAGCTTTCTTT.

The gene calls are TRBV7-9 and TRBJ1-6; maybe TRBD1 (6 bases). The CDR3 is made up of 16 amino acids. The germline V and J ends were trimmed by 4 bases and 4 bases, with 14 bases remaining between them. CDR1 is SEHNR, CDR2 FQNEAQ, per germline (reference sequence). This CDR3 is CASSSERDTYNSPLHF. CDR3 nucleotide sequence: TGTGCCAGCAGCTCAGAACGGGACACTTATAATTCACCCCTCCACTTT.

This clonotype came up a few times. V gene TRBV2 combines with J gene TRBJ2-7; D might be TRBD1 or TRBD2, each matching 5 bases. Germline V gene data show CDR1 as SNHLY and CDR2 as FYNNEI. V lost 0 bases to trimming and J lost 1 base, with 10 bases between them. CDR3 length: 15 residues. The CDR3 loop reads CASSEAMGVSYEQYF. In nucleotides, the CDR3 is TGTGCCAGCAGTGAAGCCATGGGGGTTTCCTACGAGCAGTACTTC.

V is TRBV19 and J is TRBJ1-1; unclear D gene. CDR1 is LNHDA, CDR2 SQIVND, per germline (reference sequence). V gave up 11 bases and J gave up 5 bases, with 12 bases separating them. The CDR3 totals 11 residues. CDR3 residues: CAGSHGTEAFF. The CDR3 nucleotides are TGTGCCGGCAGCCACGGGACTGAAGCTTTCTTT.

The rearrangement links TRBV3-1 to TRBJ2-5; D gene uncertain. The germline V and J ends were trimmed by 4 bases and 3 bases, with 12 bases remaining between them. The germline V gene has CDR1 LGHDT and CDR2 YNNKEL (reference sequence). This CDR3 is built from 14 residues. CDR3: CASSLTLWEETQYF. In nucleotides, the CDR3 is TGTGCCAGCAGCCTGACACTTTGGGAAGAGACCCAGTACTTC.

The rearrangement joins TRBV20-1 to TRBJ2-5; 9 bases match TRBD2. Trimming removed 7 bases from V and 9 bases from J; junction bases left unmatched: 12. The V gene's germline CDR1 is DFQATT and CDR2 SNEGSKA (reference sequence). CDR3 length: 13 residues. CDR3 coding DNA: TGCAGTGGGAGCATCGGGGCTAGCGGGGCCCAGTACTTC. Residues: CSGSIGASGAQYF.

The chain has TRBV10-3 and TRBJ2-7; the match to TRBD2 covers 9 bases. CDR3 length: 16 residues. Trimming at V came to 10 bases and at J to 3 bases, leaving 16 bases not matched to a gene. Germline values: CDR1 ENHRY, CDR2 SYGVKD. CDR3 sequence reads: CATAPASGTYGYEQYF. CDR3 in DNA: TGTGCCACAGCCCCGGCTAGCGGGACGTATGGCTACGAGCAGTACTTC.

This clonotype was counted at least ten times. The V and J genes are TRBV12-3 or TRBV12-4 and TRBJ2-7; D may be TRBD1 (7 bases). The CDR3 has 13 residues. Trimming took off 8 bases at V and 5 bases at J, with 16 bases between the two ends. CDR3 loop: CASAFRGVHEQYF. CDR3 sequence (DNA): TGTGCCAGCGCCTTCAGGGGGGTCCACGAGCAGTACTTC.

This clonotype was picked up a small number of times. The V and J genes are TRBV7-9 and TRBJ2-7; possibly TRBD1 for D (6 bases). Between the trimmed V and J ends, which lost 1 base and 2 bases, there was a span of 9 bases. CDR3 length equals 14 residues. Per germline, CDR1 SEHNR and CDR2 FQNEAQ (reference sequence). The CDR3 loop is CASSLVGHAYEQYF. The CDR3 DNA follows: TGTGCCAGCAGCTTAGTGGGACATGCCTACGAGCAGTACTTC.

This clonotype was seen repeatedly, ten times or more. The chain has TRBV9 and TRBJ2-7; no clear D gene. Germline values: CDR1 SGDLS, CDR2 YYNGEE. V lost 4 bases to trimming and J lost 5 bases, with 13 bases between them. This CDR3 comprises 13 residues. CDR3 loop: CASSSHGSDEQYF. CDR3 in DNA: TGTGCCAGCAGCTCCCACGGATCCGACGAGCAGTACTTC.

CDR3 coding DNA: TGTGCCAGCAGTGGGACTAGCGGGGACAACATTCAGTACTTC. Translation: CASSGTSGDNIQYF. This chain uses TRBV9 with TRBJ2-4; 13 bases agree with TRBD2. Germline V gene lookup returns CDR1 SGDLS and CDR2 YYNGEE. V was clipped by 5 bases and J by 7 bases; unmatched bases: 3. The CDR3 sequence is 14 residues long.

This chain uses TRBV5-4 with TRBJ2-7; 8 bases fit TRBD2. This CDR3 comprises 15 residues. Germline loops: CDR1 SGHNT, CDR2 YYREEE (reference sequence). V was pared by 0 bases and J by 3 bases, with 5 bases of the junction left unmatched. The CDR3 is CASSLGLTSDYEQYF. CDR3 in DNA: TGTGCCAGCAGCTTGGGTCTGACTAGCGACTACGAGCAGTACTTC. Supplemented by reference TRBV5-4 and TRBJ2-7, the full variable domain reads ETGVTQSPTHLIKTRGQQVTLRCSSQSGHNTVSWYQQALGQGPQFIFQYYREEENGRGNFPPRFSGLQFPNYSSELNVNALELDDSALYLCASSLGLTSDYEQYFGPGTRLTVT.

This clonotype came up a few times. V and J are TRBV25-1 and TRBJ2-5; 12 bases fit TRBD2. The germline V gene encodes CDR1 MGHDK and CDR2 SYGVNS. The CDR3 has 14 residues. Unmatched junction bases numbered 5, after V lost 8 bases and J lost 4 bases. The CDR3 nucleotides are TGTGCCAGCTGGGGGGGACTAGCGGGAGAGACCCAGTACTTC. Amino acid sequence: CASWGGLAGETQYF.

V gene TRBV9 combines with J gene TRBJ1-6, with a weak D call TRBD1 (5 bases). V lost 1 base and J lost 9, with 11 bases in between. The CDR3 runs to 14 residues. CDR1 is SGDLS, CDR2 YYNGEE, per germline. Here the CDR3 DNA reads TGTGCCAGCAGCGTACGGGGGGGGATTTCACCCCTCCACTTT. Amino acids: CASSVRGGISPLHF.

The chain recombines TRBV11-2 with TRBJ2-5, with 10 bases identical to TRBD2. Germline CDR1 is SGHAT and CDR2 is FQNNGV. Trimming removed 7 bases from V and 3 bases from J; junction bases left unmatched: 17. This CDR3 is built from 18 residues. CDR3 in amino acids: CASTSFLSGTSVKETQYF. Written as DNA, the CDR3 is TGTGCCAGCACCTCTTTTTTATCCGGGACTAGCGTAAAAGAGACCCAGTACTTC.

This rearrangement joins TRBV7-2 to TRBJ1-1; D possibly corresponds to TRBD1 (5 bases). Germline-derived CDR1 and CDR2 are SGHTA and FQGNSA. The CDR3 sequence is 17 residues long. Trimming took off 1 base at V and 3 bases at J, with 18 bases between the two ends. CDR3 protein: CASSLEGGGGVDTEAFF. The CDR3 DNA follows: TGTGCCAGCAGCTTAGAGGGTGGTGGAGGGGTGGACACTGAAGCTTTCTTT. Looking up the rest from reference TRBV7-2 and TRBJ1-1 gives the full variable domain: GAGVSQSPSNKVTEKGKDVELRCDPISGHTALYWYRQSLGQGLEFLIYFQGNSAPDKSGLPSDRFSAERTGGSVSTLTIQRTQQEDSAVYLCASSLEGGGGVDTEAFFGQGTRLTVV.